This T cell receptor (beta chain) emerged from a study of blood T cell repertoires in COVID-19. In the study overall: Collection of acute and convalescent COVID-19 samples took place in the United States, Italy and Spain. Sample material is recorded as cDNA or gDNA derived from T cells, B-cell-depleted T cells, or PBMCs.

As originally analysed: Estimates of nucleated cell counts were drawn from the amplification of reference gene primers. Repertoires were generated with immunoSEQ multiplex PCR, while TCRdb's copy carries only in-frame clones and drops some. V and J calls and clone size are given by that table; D and trimming were obtained from the DNA. This sample has 390,000 or so clones, with 70% to 90% found just once. In germline, CDR1 is MGHRA, CDR2 YSYEKL. This CDR3 spans 15 amino acids. V dropped 4 bases and J dropped 7 bases, with 19 bases sitting between them. Seattle participants joined during active infection and were tracked over time.

The source is a woman aged 25 to 39 with COVID-19, enrolled during active disease. The chain employs TRBV4-1 and TRBJ1-1, with a possible D match to TRBD1 (6 bases). Sample: peripheral blood. CDR3 DNA sequence: TGCGCCAGCAGCCGGGGGCCATGGAACACTTTTGAAGCTTTCTTT. Encoded protein: CASSRGPWNTFEAFF.